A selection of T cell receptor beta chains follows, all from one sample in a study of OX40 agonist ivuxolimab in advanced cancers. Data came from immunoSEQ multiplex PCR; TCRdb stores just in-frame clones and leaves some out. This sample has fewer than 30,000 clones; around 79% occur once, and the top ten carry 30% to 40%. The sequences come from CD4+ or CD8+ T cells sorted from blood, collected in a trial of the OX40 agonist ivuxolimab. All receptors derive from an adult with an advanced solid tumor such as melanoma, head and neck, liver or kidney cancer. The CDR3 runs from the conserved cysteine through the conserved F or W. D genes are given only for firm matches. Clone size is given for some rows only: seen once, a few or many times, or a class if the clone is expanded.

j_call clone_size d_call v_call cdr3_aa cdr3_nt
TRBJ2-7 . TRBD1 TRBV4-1 CASSPTGGPPGTDTYEQYF TGCGCCAGCAGCCCGACAGGGGGCCCCCCCGGGACGGACACCTACGAGCAGTACTTC
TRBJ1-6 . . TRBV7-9 CASSFNGNNSPLHF TGTGCCAGCAGCTTCAACGGAAATAATTCACCCCTCCACTTT
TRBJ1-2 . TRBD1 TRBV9 CASSVPKQGSGYGYTF TGTGCCAGCAGCGTACCGAAACAGGGGTCGGGCTATGGCTACACCTTC
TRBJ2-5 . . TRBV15 CATSRDVTETQYF TGTGCCACCAGCAGAGATGTTACAGAGACCCAGTACTTC
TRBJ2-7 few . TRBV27 CASSLSVRHEQYF TGTGCCAGCAGTTTATCGGTCCGCCACGAGCAGTACTTC
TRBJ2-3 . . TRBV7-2 CASSLRDLGGTDTQYF TGTGCCAGCAGCTTAAGGGACCTGGGCGGCACAGATACGCAGTATTTT
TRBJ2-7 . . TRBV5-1 CASSFRVDEQYF TGCGCCAGCAGCTTTCGGGTTGATGAGCAGTACTTC
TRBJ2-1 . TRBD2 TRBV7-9 CASSLTSAYNEQFF TGTGCCAGCAGCTTGACTAGCGCCTACAATGAGCAGTTCTTC
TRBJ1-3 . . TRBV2 CARNSGNTIYF TGTGCCAGGAACTCTGGAAACACCATATATTTT
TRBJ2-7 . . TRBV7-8 CASSGSLDSYEQYF TGTGCCAGCAGCGGATCCTTGGACAGCTACGAGCAGTACTTC
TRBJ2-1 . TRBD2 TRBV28 CASSLQLAGGNEQFF TGTGCCAGCAGTTTACAGTTAGCGGGAGGCAATGAGCAGTTCTTC
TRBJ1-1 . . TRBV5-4 CASSSGPAGTEAFF TGTGCCAGCAGCTCGGGCCCCGCTGGCACTGAAGCTTTCTTT
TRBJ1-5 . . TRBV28 CASKFDGSNQPQHF TGTGCCAGCAAATTCGACGGTAGCAATCAGCCCCAGCATTTT
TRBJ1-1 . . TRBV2 CASGPGQNTEAFF TGTGCCAGCGGACCGGGACAGAACACTGAAGCTTTCTTT
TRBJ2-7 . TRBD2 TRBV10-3 CAITSPGGAGEQYF TGTGCCATCACTTCCCCCGGGGGGGCTGGCGAGCAGTACTTC
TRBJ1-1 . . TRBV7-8 CASTSSSGTEAFF TGTGCCAGCACCTCTTCGAGCGGCACTGAAGCTTTCTTT
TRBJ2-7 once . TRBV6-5 CASSAWVGASNEQYF TGTGCCAGCAGTGCCTGGGTGGGGGCGTCCAACGAGCAGTACTTC
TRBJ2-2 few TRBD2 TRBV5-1 CASSRWEGFGTGELFF TGCGCCAGCAGCCGATGGGAGGGGTTCGGCACCGGGGAGCTGTTTTTT
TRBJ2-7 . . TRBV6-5 CASSSGAGNLYEQYF TGTGCCAGCAGTTCCGGCGCAGGAAATCTCTACGAGCAGTACTTC
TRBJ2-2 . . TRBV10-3 CAIAGGLSTGELFF TGTGCCATTGCTGGGGGTCTGAGCACCGGGGAGCTGTTTTTT
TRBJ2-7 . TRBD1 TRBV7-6 CASSPGQGMSAYEQYF TGTGCCAGCAGCCCCGGACAGGGGATGAGTGCCTACGAGCAGTACTTC
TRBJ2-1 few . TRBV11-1 CASSSTRERSYNEQFF TGTGCCAGCAGCTCCACCCGGGAGCGCTCCTACAATGAGCAGTTCTTC
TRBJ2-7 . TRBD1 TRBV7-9 CASSPGGTGRYEQYF TGTGCCAGCAGCCCAGGTGGGACAGGGCGGTACGAGCAGTACTTC
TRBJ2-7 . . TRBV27 CASSFGLGYEQYF TGTGCCAGCAGTTTCGGTCTGGGATACGAGCAGTACTTC
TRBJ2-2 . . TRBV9 CASSVPQEQATNTGELFF TGTGCCAGCAGCGTCCCCCAGGAACAGGCTACGAACACCGGGGAGCTGTTTTTT
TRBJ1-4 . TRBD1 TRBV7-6 CASSLETGQPNEKLFF TGTGCCAGCAGCTTAGAGACGGGACAGCCTAATGAAAAACTGTTTTTT
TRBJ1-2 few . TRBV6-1 CASSSSKGYTF TGTGCCAGCAGTTCGTCGAAGGGCTACACCTTC
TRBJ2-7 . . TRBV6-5 CASSLPGQTYEQYF TGTGCCAGCAGTTTACCGGGACAAACCTACGAGCAGTACTTC
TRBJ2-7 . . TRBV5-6 CASSLPLGYEQYF TGTGCCAGCAGCCTACCCCTGGGTTACGAGCAGTACTTC
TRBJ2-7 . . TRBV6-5 CASTWGEGSYEQYF TGTGCCAGCACCTGGGGAGAGGGATCCTACGAGCAGTACTTC
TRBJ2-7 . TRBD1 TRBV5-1 CASSKGQGNHRYEQYF TGCGCCAGCAGTAAAGGACAGGGTAATCATAGGTACGAGCAGTACTTC
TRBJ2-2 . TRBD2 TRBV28 CASSFPAGLAGVFTGELFF TGTGCCAGCAGTTTCCCGGCGGGACTAGCGGGAGTTTTCACCGGGGAGCTGTTTTTT
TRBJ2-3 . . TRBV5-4 CASSQGWGTDTQYF TGTGCCAGCAGTCAGGGATGGGGCACAGATACGCAGTATTTT
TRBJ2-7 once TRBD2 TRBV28 CATFRGGSYEQYF TGTGCCACCTTTCGGGGGGGCTCCTACGAGCAGTACTTC
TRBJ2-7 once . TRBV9 CASSVGFTSSYEQYF TGTGCCAGCAGCGTAGGCTTCACAAGCTCCTACGAGCAGTACTTC